The entry below describes one TCR beta chain. PCR primers comprised 60 Vbeta and 13 Jbeta primers. Original processing methods: In a later analysis, of 84 million or so unique beta chains, roughly 10 million appeared in at least two donors. Libraries were prepared by immunoSEQ multiplex PCR; TCRdb keeps only in-frame clonotypes and omits some of them. V and J calls and clone size follow that table, whereas D and trimming were derived from the DNA. The sample lists 90,000 to 100,000 clones; 76% were seen once. This sample is part of a study of cytomegalovirus exposure and HLA in healthy donors. The CDR3 has 15 residues. Germline V gene lookup returns CDR1 SNHLY and CDR2 FYNNEI. The V and J ends lost 6 bases and 1 base respectively, with 13 bases between them.

This chain uses TRBV2 with TRBJ1-5; D remains unclear. The sample consisted of PBMCs. This TCR came from a woman aged 60 to 75 in good health and CMV-seropositive. In DNA, the CDR3 is TGTGCCAGCAGCGGGGAGGTTTCAAGCAATCAGCCCCAGCATTTT. As protein: CASSGEVSSNQPQHF.